What follows are 20 T cell receptor beta chains derived from one specimen sequenced in a study of immune evolution from preneoplasia to lung adenocarcinoma. Profiled with immunoSEQ multiplex PCR; TCRdb holds only in-frame clones, not every one. The sample shows roughly 2,200 clones, 60% to 80% of them seen only once. Sequences were obtained from FFPE adjacent normal lung tissue. These receptors were taken from a person aged 60-80 years with lung adenocarcinoma.

A word on this clone: This sample includes further DNA sequences coding for the same CDR3. This chain links TRBV7-6 with TRBJ2-1; TRBD1 agrees at 11 bases. CDR1 and CDR2 from the germline V gene are SGHVS and FNYEAQ. V lost 3 bases and J lost 4; bases outside the gene matches: 2. The CDR3 is made up of 15 amino acids. CDR3 DNA: TGTGCCAGCAGCTTGGGACAGGGGGATTACAATGAGCAGTTCTTC. Its translation is CASSLGQGDYNEQFF.

The chain has TRBV6-1 and TRBJ1-5; 9 bases line up with TRBD1. CDR3 size: 16 residues. Per the germline V gene, CDR1 is MNHNS and CDR2 is SASEGT. V gave up 2 bases and J gave up 6 bases; unmatched junction bases: 8. The CDR3 is CASSEYMGQGFQPQHF. Here the CDR3 DNA reads TGTGCCAGCAGTGAATATATGGGACAGGGTTTTCAGCCCCAGCATTTT.

The chain uses TRBV30 and TRBJ2-7; TRBD1 agrees at 7 bases. V lost 4 bases, J lost 1 base, and 1 base stayed unmatched. The CDR3 consists of 12 residues. Germline-derived CDR1 and CDR2 are GTSNPN and SVGIG (reference sequence). CDR3 coding DNA: TGTGCCTGGAAGGGACAGTCCTACGAGCAGTACTTC. Translation gives CAWKGQSYEQYF.

This chain connects TRBV7-9 to TRBJ2-5; maybe TRBD1 (6 bases). V was shortened by 4 bases and J by 2 bases, with 8 bases between the two germline ends. Germline V gives CDR1 SEHNR, CDR2 FQNEAQ (reference sequence). The CDR3 length is 13 residues. The CDR3 nucleotides read TGTGCCAGCAGCTCGGACAGACAAGAGACCCAGTACTTC. It yields the protein CASSSDRQETQYF. Supplemented by reference TRBV7-9 and TRBJ2-5, the full variable domain reads DTGVSQNPRHKITKRGQNVTFRCDPISEHNRLYWYRQTLGQGPEFLTYFQNEAQLEKSRLLSDRFSAERPKGSFSTLEIQRTEQGDSAMYLCASSSDRQETQYFGPGTRLLVL.

In its sample, this clone was seen a few times. The chain uses TRBV10-2 and TRBJ1-1; D gene ambiguous. Germline CDR1 and CDR2: WSHSY and SAAADI. The CDR3 is 15 residues long. The V gene lost 0 bases and the J gene lost 0 bases, with 8 bases spanning the gap. CDR3 nucleotide sequence: TGCGCCAGCAGTGAGTCTACAAGAATGAACACTGAAGCTTTCTTT. It yields the protein CASSESTRMNTEAFF.

The chain couples TRBV6-1 to TRBJ2-5, with TRBD1 matching 7 bases. CDR1 and CDR2 (germline): MNHNS, SASEGT. The CDR3 covers 13 residues. J gave up 4 bases and V 7 bases, and 6 bases lay outside the gene matches. The chain's CDR3 is CASTRDSRETQYF. DNA for the CDR3: TGTGCCAGCACCCGGGACAGCCGAGAGACCCAGTACTTC.

The chain couples TRBV11-2 to TRBJ2-6; no definite D call. This CDR3 is 15 amino acids long. Germline CDR1 is SGHAT and CDR2 is FQNNGV. The ends were cut back, 0 bases at V and 4 bases at J, with 7 bases in the middle. The CDR3 protein is CASSLEGSGANVLTF. CDR3 DNA sequence: TGTGCCAGCAGCTTAGAGGGTTCCGGGGCCAACGTCCTGACTTTC.

The V call is TRBV5-4, the J call TRBJ2-2, with D unresolved. V lost 0 bases, J lost 1 base, and 4 bases lay in between. Germline assignment: CDR1 SGHNT and CDR2 YYREEE (reference sequence). The CDR3 extends over 14 amino acids. The CDR3: CASSLVENTGELFF. As DNA, the CDR3 is TGTGCCAGCAGCTTGGTCGAGAACACCGGGGAGCTGTTTTTT.

This chain joins TRBV7-9 and TRBJ1-2, with D possibly being TRBD1 (6 bases). Germline V lookup: CDR1 SEHNR, CDR2 FQNEAQ (reference sequence). The length of the CDR3 is 17 residues. Trimming removed 1 base at V and 5 bases at J, with 20 bases between. The CDR3: CASSLDGAGAPQYGYTF. Written as DNA, the CDR3 is TGTGCCAGCAGCTTAGATGGCGCAGGGGCCCCTCAGTATGGCTACACCTTC. The complete variable domain, with remaining parts taken from reference TRBV7-9 and TRBJ1-2, reads DTGVSQNPRHKITKRGQNVTFRCDPISEHNRLYWYRQTLGQGPEFLTYFQNEAQLEKSRLLSDRFSAERPKGSFSTLEIQRTEQGDSAMYLCASSLDGAGAPQYGYTFGSGTRLTVV.

The genes are TRBV7-9 and TRBJ1-1, with TRBD1 matching over 7 bases. CDR3 length: 15 amino acids. V gave up 6 bases and J gave up 0 bases; unmatched junction bases: 7. Germline values: CDR1 SEHNR, CDR2 FQNEAQ (reference sequence). Here the CDR3 DNA reads TGTGCCAGCAGACCGGGACAGAACATGAACACTGAAGCTTTCTTT. This gives the protein CASRPGQNMNTEAFF.

In DNA, the CDR3 is TGTGCCAGCAGCCCCAATCCTACAGGGCCCTACGAGCAGTACTTC. Its protein is CASSPNPTGPYEQYF. The rearrangement joins TRBV11-2 to TRBJ2-7, with a weak D call TRBD1 (6 bases). V lost 5 bases and J lost 2, with 16 bases in between. CDR1 and CDR2 (germline): SGHAT, FQNNGV. The CDR3 is made up of 15 amino acids.

The rearrangement links TRBV5-6 to TRBJ2-3, with 8 bases lining up with TRBD1. V lost 6 bases to trimming and J lost 1 base; unmatched junction nucleotides: 4. Germline CDR1 reads SGHDT; CDR2 reads YYEEEE. The CDR3 length is 14 residues. CDR3: CASTVGQGTDTQYF. The CDR3 nucleotides are TGTGCCAGCACGGTGGGACAGGGCACAGATACGCAGTATTTT.

The chain uses TRBV9 and TRBJ1-1; 12 positions match TRBD1. This CDR3 has 16 residues. Trimming took 3 bases from V and 2 from J; bases not matched to a gene: 5. Germline CDR1 is SGDLS and CDR2 is YYNGEE. This CDR3 is CASSAGDRGLNTEAFF. The CDR3 region has the DNA TGTGCCAGCAGCGCGGGGGACAGGGGGCTTAACACTGAAGCTTTCTTT.

This chain uses TRBV9 with TRBJ2-3; 10 nucleotides match TRBD2. Trimming cost V 7 bases and J 3 bases; bases outside gene matches: 5. Germline CDR1 and CDR2: SGDLS and YYNGEE. CDR3 length equals 14 residues. CDR3: CASERGGQTDTQYF. The CDR3 bases are TGTGCCAGCGAGCGGGGGGGCCAGACAGATACGCAGTATTTT. Full variable domain (remainder filled in from reference TRBV9 and TRBJ2-3): DSGVTQTPKHLITATGQRVTLRCSPRSGDLSVYWYQQSLDQGLQFLIQYYNGEERAKGNILERFSAQQFPDLHSELNLSSLELGDSALYFCASERGGQTDTQYFGPGTRLTVL.

The chain combines TRBV7-6 with TRBJ2-5; 9 nucleotides match TRBD1. The CDR3 runs to 13 residues. Germline CDR1 is SGHVS and CDR2 is FNYEAQ. Germline trimming cut 5 bases from V and 7 bases from J; bases unmatched to any gene: 5. The CDR3, as DNA: TGTGCCAGCAGCCCGGAGACAGGGGGGACCCAGTACTTC. This translates into CASSPETGGTQYF.

The V gene is TRBV5-1, the J gene TRBJ1-5; D is possibly TRBD1 (6 bases). This CDR3 comprises 15 residues. Germline V gene sequence: CDR1 SGHRS, CDR2 YFSETQ. Trimming removed 0 bases from V and 7 bases from J, with 14 bases in between. The CDR3 bases are TGCGCCAGCAGCTTGGAGGGGGGCCGAGAACAGCCCCAGCATTTT. Encoded protein: CASSLEGGREQPQHF.

The rearrangement joins TRBV6-6 to TRBJ1-1; D is undetermined. The CDR3 loop spans 12 amino acids. Trimming pared 0 bases from V and 10 bases from J, leaving 9 bases between. In germline, CDR1 is MNHNY, CDR2 SVGAGI (reference sequence). CDR3 loop: CASSYSDAGAFF. The CDR3 DNA reads TGTGCCAGCAGTTACTCAGATGCTGGAGCTTTCTTT.

The chain has TRBV28 and TRBJ1-5; 8 bases match TRBD1. Trimming removed 7 bases from V and 0 bases from J; junction bases left unmatched: 17. This CDR3 is 19 amino acids long. Germline assignment: CDR1 MDHEN and CDR2 SYDVKM. CDR3 nucleotide sequence: TGTGCCAGCAATAGCCCCTCGGGGACAGGAAGCAATAGCAATCAGCCCCAGCATTTT. It encodes CASNSPSGTGSNSNQPQHF.

This chain joins TRBV4-2 and TRBJ2-3, with 14 positions matching TRBD2. In germline, CDR1 is LGHNA, CDR2 YNFKEQ. The V segment lost 6 bases and the J segment 2 bases; nucleotides outside the gene matches: 4. CDR3 size: 16 residues. In DNA, the CDR3 is TGTGCCAGCAGTCGGACTAGCGGGGGGAACACAGATACGCAGTATTTT. Protein sequence: CASSRTSGGNTDTQYF.

This chain uses TRBV5-1 with TRBJ2-5; the D is unclear. V was trimmed by 5 bases and J by 1 base, leaving 12 bases between them. Germline V gene sequence: CDR1 SGHRS, CDR2 YFSETQ. The CDR3 runs 14 residues. CDR3 DNA sequence: TGCGCCAGCAGGCCTGCCCAGGCCCAAGAGACCCAGTACTTC. It translates to CASRPAQAQETQYF.